This T cell receptor (beta chain) appears in the sequencing data of a study of Tregs in tolerant kidney transplant recipients. This CDR3 is built from 15 residues. CDR1 and CDR2 (germline): LNHDA, SQIVND (reference sequence). V shed 8 bases and J 6 bases; nucleotides not matched to a gene: 6. This clone was recorded only once. Measured with immunoSEQ multiplex PCR; TCRdb has only the in-frame clones, and not every one. The sample yields 20,000 to 25,000 clones, over 75% seen once. The nonmyeloablative bone marrow transplants came from related graft donors, with transient mixed chimerism. This TCR was recovered from a human patient who received a combined kidney and bone marrow transplant. A share of the T cells may be of graft donor origin. The chain couples TRBV19 to TRBJ2-1, with 14 nucleotides matching TRBD2. The sequences come from CD8+ T cells from blood (PBMCs), collected 6 months after the transplant. CDR3 loop: CASQFGLAGGNEQFF. The CDR3 DNA follows: TGTGCCAGTCAATTCGGACTAGCGGGAGGCAATGAGCAGTTCTTC.